The rows below give T cell receptor beta chains drawn from one sample of a study of blood T cell repertoires in COVID-19. The protocol was immunoSEQ multiplex PCR, while the TCRdb copy is restricted to in-frame clones and leaves out a portion. The data show roughly 410,000 clones, approximately 89% seen once. The specimen was peripheral blood. These receptors originate from a woman aged 40 to 49 with COVID-19, enrolled during active disease. Each CDR3 is given with its conserved first and last residue. Each record gives: V gene, clone size, D gene, CDR3 length, J gene, CDR3 DNA, CDR3 protein. A D gene is named only where the DNA matches it firmly. Size values are once, few and many counts, or a class for expanded clones, and some rows have none.

TRBV25-1	NA	NA	14	TRBJ1-5	TGTGCCAGCAGTGAATTCGGCGGGGGTCAGCCCCAGCATTTT	CASSEFGGGQPQHF
TRBV12-1	NA	NA	14	TRBJ2-7	TGTGCCAGCAGCTCTGGGGACAGAGCCTACGAGCAGTACTTC	CASSSGDRAYEQYF
TRBV27	NA	NA	18	TRBJ2-3	TGTGCCAGCAGTACCCGGGACACGAGCTTGACTAGCACAGATACGCAGTATTTT	CASSTRDTSLTSTDTQYF
TRBV18	NA	TRBD1	15	TRBJ1-2	TGTGCCAGCTCACCCATGACAGGGGGGGATAATGGCTACACCTTC	CASSPMTGGDNGYTF
TRBV7-8	once	NA	15	TRBJ2-1	TGTGCCAGCAGCTTAGGGTCCCTCGGCTACAATGAGCAGTTCTTC	CASSLGSLGYNEQFF
TRBV12-3/TRBV12-4	NA	NA	13	TRBJ2-7	TGTGCCAGCAGTTTTGGGCCCAGCTACGAGCAGTACTTC	CASSFGPSYEQYF
TRBV7-8	NA	TRBD2	19	TRBJ2-3	TGTGCCAGCAGCCCACCTAGGACTAGCGGGAGGGTGCCCACAGATACGCAGTATTTT	CASSPPRTSGRVPTDTQYF
TRBV6-5	NA	TRBD1	13	TRBJ1-1	TGTGCCAGCAGTAGACAGGGCAACACTGAAGCTTTCTTT	CASSRQGNTEAFF
TRBV9	NA	NA	17	TRBJ1-1	TGTGCCAGCAGCGTAGTTGTAGGGGACAATATGAGCACTGAAGCTTTCTTT	CASSVVVGDNMSTEAFF
TRBV27	NA	NA	13	TRBJ2-5	TGTGCCAGCAGATACAGGAACCAAGAGACCCAGTACTTC	CASRYRNQETQYF
TRBV7-9	NA	NA	16	TRBJ1-3	TGTGCCAGCAGCTTAGGAGGGGACTGGCTCGAAAACACCATATATTTT	CASSLGGDWLENTIYF
TRBV5-4	NA	TRBD2	15	TRBJ2-1	TGTGCCAGCAGCCCCCAGCGGGGGGGGTTCAATGAGCAGTTCTTC	CASSPQRGGFNEQFF
TRBV10-2	NA	TRBD1	15	TRBJ2-1	TGCGCCAGCAGGTCGACAGGGACCCCAAATTGGGAGCAGTTCTTC	CASRSTGTPNWEQFF
TRBV6-5	once	NA	15	TRBJ2-5	TGTGCCAGCAGTTCGCCATCCACAGGGAGCGAGACCCAGTACTTC	CASSSPSTGSETQYF
TRBV11-3	NA	NA	13	TRBJ1-1	TGTGCCAGCAGCCCCGGGAACGATTTCGAAGCTTTCTTT	CASSPGNDFEAFF
TRBV27	few	NA	15	TRBJ1-2	TGTGCCAGCAGTTTTTCCGGGGAAGTTTACTATGGCTACACCTTC	CASSFSGEVYYGYTF
TRBV27	few	NA	13	TRBJ2-7	TGTGCCAGCAGTGAGGTGAGCCCCTTCGAGCAGTACTTC	CASSEVSPFEQYF
TRBV28	NA	TRBD1	13	TRBJ1-5	TGTGCCAGCAGCGGGACAGGGCATCAGCCCCAGCATTTT	CASSGTGHQPQHF
TRBV3-1/TRBV3-2	NA	TRBD1	16	TRBJ2-1	TGTGCCAGCAGCCAAGAAGACCGGACAGGGGGAAGGGGGCAGTTCTTC	CASSQEDRTGGRGQFF
TRBV9	NA	NA	14	TRBJ1-2	TGTGCCAGCACCCCTCGAATAGCTAACTATGGCTACACCTTC	CASTPRIANYGYTF
TRBV2	NA	TRBD2	16	TRBJ2-1	TGTGCCAGCAGTGAAGACAGCGGGGGATTTTACAATGAGCAGTTCTTC	CASSEDSGGFYNEQFF
TRBV5-6	NA	TRBD1	14	TRBJ1-2	TGTGCCAGCAGCTTGGCGGGACAGAGCTATGGCTACACCTTC	CASSLAGQSYGYTF